These T cell receptor beta chains were read from a single sample in a study of cytomegalovirus exposure and HLA in healthy donors. Clones were read by immunoSEQ multiplex PCR, and TCRdb kept only the in-frame ones, dropping some. The sample records more than 35,000 clones, 45% to 55% being singletons. The sample taken for sequencing was PBMCs. The receptors here all came from a woman aged 40 to 50 in good health and CMV-seropositive. Both conserved end residues are part of each CDR3. D genes are given only for firm matches. The size of a clone is reported for some rows only, either as once, few or many, or as a class for expanded clones.

length: 15
J: TRBJ2-1
V: TRBV19
size: .
D: TRBD2
DNA: TGTGCCAGTAGTCCCGCTAGCGGGTTCAACAATGAGCAGTTCTTC
CDR3: CASSPASGFNNEQFF

length: 13
J: TRBJ2-5
V: TRBV30
size: few
D: TRBD1
DNA: TGTGCCTGTAACAGGGGATTAGGGGAGACCCAGTACTTC
CDR3: CACNRGLGETQYF

length: 17
J: TRBJ2-6
V: TRBV9
size: .
D: .
DNA: TGTGCCAGCAGCTCAGCGGCGAGGCCCACTGGGGCCAACGTCCTGACTTTC
CDR3: CASSSAARPTGANVLTF

length: 14
J: TRBJ2-3
V: TRBV6-4
size: .
D: TRBD2
DNA: TGTGCCAGCAGTGATAGCGGGGGCCCAGATACGCAGTATTTT
CDR3: CASSDSGGPDTQYF

length: 17
J: TRBJ1-1
V: TRBV6-9
size: .
D: TRBD1
DNA: TGTGCCAGCAAGAGGGGACAGGCCCTTCCCCTGAACACTGAAGCTTTCTTT
CDR3: CASKRGQALPLNTEAFF

length: 15
J: TRBJ2-1
V: TRBV6-1
size: .
D: TRBD1
DNA: TGTGCCAGCAGGCGAAATGGACAGGGGCCTGAGGAGCAGTTCTTC
CDR3: CASRRNGQGPEEQFF

length: 13
J: TRBJ2-1
V: TRBV30
size: .
D: .
DNA: TGTGCCTGGAGTGTACTATTGGGTAATGAGCAGTTCTTC
CDR3: CAWSVLLGNEQFF

length: 11
J: TRBJ1-2
V: TRBV30
size: .
D: .
DNA: TGTGCCTGGAGGCAGGGGTTTGGCTACACCTTC
CDR3: CAWRQGFGYTF

length: 11
J: TRBJ1-2
V: TRBV19
size: .
D: .
DNA: TGTGCCAGTACAAACAGGCATGGCTACACCTTC
CDR3: CASTNRHGYTF

length: 14
J: TRBJ2-3
V: TRBV6-4
size: few
D: .
DNA: TGTGCCAGCAGTGCGAAAGGGGGCACAGATACGCAGTATTTT
CDR3: CASSAKGGTDTQYF